These T cell receptor beta chains were read from a single sample in a study of cytomegalovirus exposure and HLA in healthy donors. Here immunoSEQ multiplex PCR was the method, and the copy in TCRdb shows in-frame clones only, minus some. The data show more than 95,000 clones, 80% seen once. Sequencing was done on a sample of PBMCs. The receptors originated from a man aged 25-40 years in good health and CMV-seropositive. Each CDR3 is given with its conserved first and last residue. Only some rows state a clone size, as once, few, many or a class for expanded clones.

>TRBJ2-3|TRBV7-3|-
CASSLRGSGTDTQYF
>TRBJ1-2|TRBV19|once
CASSPSSGGYGYTF
>TRBJ2-5|TRBV27|-
CASRTLAGDQMGTQYF
>TRBJ1-1|TRBV6-6|once
CASSRPGDLEAFF
>TRBJ1-3|TRBV7-8|once
CASSLGRASGNTIYF
>TRBJ2-5|TRBV5-1|-
CASSLVSGREEETQYF
>TRBJ2-3|TRBV6-4|few
CASSDLAVQGGGTDTQYF
>TRBJ2-7|TRBV13|few
CASSREFTYEQYF
>TRBJ1-1|TRBV10-1|-
CASTPQGQSEAFF
>TRBJ2-3|TRBV10-2|-
CASSPGTYTDTQYF
>TRBJ1-1|TRBV19|once
CASSLIDRANTEAFF
>TRBJ2-1|TRBV19|-
CASRPTTSPLYNEQFF
>TRBJ2-3|TRBV5-1|-
CASSLTSGNHTQYF
>TRBJ2-1|TRBV10-2|-
CASSWTSGGPLREQFF
>TRBJ2-3|TRBV12-5|-
CASAPGTSGSSTDTQYF
>TRBJ2-5|TRBV9|few
CASRSGSEETQYF
>TRBJ1-6|TRBV27|once
CASSFSSYNSPLHF
>TRBJ1-1|TRBV7-9|few
CASSLVWGVTDTEAFF
>TRBJ2-3|TRBV18|-
CASSPSLTDTQYF
>TRBJ2-7|TRBV4-1|-
CASSQEWTGSYEQYF
>TRBJ1-5|TRBV4-1|-
CASRRQGAGQPQHF
>TRBJ2-5|TRBV5-1|-
CASSSEEGETQYF
>TRBJ1-2|TRBV7-3|-
CASSPTLSSPSGYTF
>TRBJ2-5|TRBV7-2|once
CASSSGVAETQYF
>TRBJ2-3|TRBV4-2|once
CASSQDRTEGTGATDTQYF
>TRBJ2-3|TRBV19|-
CASSIVTSGGTDTQYF
>TRBJ1-5|TRBV27|-
CASRRDRDSNQPQHF
>TRBJ2-7|TRBV27|-
CASSAPQGTHEQYF
>TRBJ1-2|TRBV10-3|-
CAISGTGAYGYTF
>TRBJ1-1|TRBV27|-
CASSIHWGEWGTEAFF
>TRBJ1-1|TRBV2|-
CASSARHMNTEAFF